These 23 T cell receptor beta chains share one sample of origin, sequenced in a study of response to subunit inactivated influenza vaccine. TCRdb reprocessed the RT-PCR reads with MiXCR, giving one entry per CDR3 protein. The sample has roughly 760,000 distinct CDR3 sequences; less than 25% are singletons. The sample here was PBMCs from blood, taken 4 to 6 days after vaccination. Receptor source: a man between 45 and 60 years old who received an inactivated influenza vaccine.

This chain uses TRBV18 with TRBJ2-1; 9 bases fit TRBD2. This CDR3 region has 16 residues. The V gene end was trimmed by 6 bases and the J gene end by 7 bases; junction bases not matched to a gene: 13. Per the germline V gene, CDR1 is KGHSH and CDR2 is LQKENI. CDR3 coding DNA: TGTGCCAGCTCCCCAGCGGGAGGAAACCGGGCGAATGAGCAGTTCTTC. Its translation: CASSPAGGNRANEQFF.

V and J are TRBV20-1 and TRBJ1-3; D not resolved. The CDR3 has 11 residues. The V end lost 4 bases, the J end lost 8 bases, and 9 bases lay between the germline ends. CDR1 and CDR2 (germline): DFQATT, SNEGSKA (reference sequence). The CDR3 DNA sequence: TGCAGTGCTACAGTCGCTTACACCATATATTTT. This encodes CSATVAYTIYF.

The rearrangement uses TRBV20-1 and TRBJ2-1; D is possibly TRBD2 (7 bases). Germline values: CDR1 DFQATT, CDR2 SNEGSKA (reference sequence). The CDR3 is 14 residues long. V was pared by 3 bases and J by 4 bases, with 13 bases between. The CDR3: CSASRGAPYNEQFF. The CDR3 DNA reads as TGCAGTGCTAGTCGGGGGGCCCCTTACAATGAGCAGTTCTTC.

This clonotype was seen a handful of times. This chain links TRBV6-1 with TRBJ2-7; 9 nucleotides match TRBD2. The V and J ends lost 5 bases and 2 bases, in that order; junction bases with no gene match: 7. CDR3 length: 15 amino acids. Germline assignment: CDR1 MNHNS and CDR2 SASEGT. CDR3 bases: TGTGCCAGCAGTCCTAGCGGGAACGGCGCCTACGAGCAGTACTTC. Amino acids: CASSPSGNGAYEQYF.

This chain joins TRBV20-1 and TRBJ1-4; 7 bases line up with TRBD1. CDR1 is DFQATT, CDR2 SNEGSKA, per germline (reference sequence). This CDR3 comprises 14 residues. J was trimmed by 7 bases and V by 0 bases; bases with no gene match: 5. The CDR3 DNA reads TGCAGTGCTAGAGATATCCAGGGGGGTGAAAAACTGTTTTTT. As protein: CSARDIQGGEKLFF.

The J gene is TRBJ2-5, the V gene TRBV5-1, with D perhaps TRBD2 (6 bases). The CDR3 has 17 amino acids. Between the trimmed V and J ends, which lost 0 bases and 2 bases, there was a span of 17 bases. The germline CDR1 and CDR2 sequences are SGHRS and YFSETQ. The CDR3 sequence: CASSLGIGAGLQETQYF. The CDR3 DNA is TGCGCCAGCAGCTTGGGCATAGGGGCCGGACTACAAGAGACCCAGTACTTC.

This clonotype was detected a few times. The chain carries TRBV7-2 and TRBJ2-3; 7 nucleotides agree with TRBD2. CDR1 is SGHTA, CDR2 FQGNSA, per germline. This CDR3 is 13 amino acids long. The V and J ends lost 4 bases and 6 bases, in that order; junction bases with no gene match: 4. The CDR3 sequence is CASSYSGPDTQYF. In DNA form, the CDR3 reads TGTGCCAGCAGCTATAGCGGGCCCGATACGCAGTATTTT.

The chain couples TRBV12-3 or TRBV12-4 to TRBJ1-3; no firm D call. This CDR3 spans 15 amino acids. The V gene lost 7 bases and the J gene lost 4 bases, with 17 bases spanning the gap. CDR3 sequence (DNA): TGTGCCAGCAACCCCCCAGCGGGTAGGGGAAACACCATATATTTT. Protein: CASNPPAGRGNTIYF.

In its sample, this clonotype was seen once. The chain links TRBV5-1 to TRBJ2-3, with TRBD1 identical over 8 bases. CDR3 size: 13 residues. Trimming cost V 7 bases and J 3 bases; bases outside gene matches: 4. The germline V gene encodes CDR1 SGHRS and CDR2 YFSETQ. CDR3 in amino acids: CASQGAPTDTQYF. As DNA, the CDR3 is TGCGCCAGCCAGGGGGCGCCGACAGATACGCAGTATTTT.

This clonotype has ten or more counts. J is TRBJ2-1 and V is TRBV12-3 or TRBV12-4; D gene ambiguous. Trimming stripped 3 bases from V and 8 bases from J, with 8 bases between. The CDR3 runs 12 residues. The CDR3 DNA sequence: TGTGCCAGCAGTTTTATCGGCCATGAGCAGTTCTTC. Translation: CASSFIGHEQFF.

This clonotype was seen only a few times. This chain joins TRBV20-1 and TRBJ2-5; 8 bases are a match to TRBD2. This CDR3 contains 15 residues. Per the germline V gene, CDR1 is DFQATT and CDR2 is SNEGSKA (reference sequence). The trim removed 2 bases at V and 4 bases at J, leaving 9 bases unmatched. CDR3 sequence reads: CSARSRTSRGETQYF. CDR3 sequence (DNA): TGCAGTGCTAGATCCAGGACTAGCCGTGGAGAGACCCAGTACTTC.

V usage is TRBV20-1 and J usage is TRBJ2-1; 8 bases are a match to TRBD2. The CDR3 consists of 15 residues. Losses at the gene ends were 6 bases for V and 4 bases for J; bases not matched to a gene: 11. Per the germline V gene, CDR1 is DFQATT and CDR2 is SNEGSKA (reference sequence). Written as DNA, the CDR3 is TGCAGTGCAACAAGCAGCGGGAGTCGGTACAATGAGCAGTTCTTC. Translating it yields CSATSSGSRYNEQFF.

This chain links TRBV2 with TRBJ2-1; a weak D match, TRBD2 (5 bases). The V and J ends lost 6 bases and 0 bases respectively, with 15 bases between them. CDR1 and CDR2 (germline): SNHLY, FYNNEI. The CDR3 spans 16 residues. The chain's CDR3 is CASRPLLGSSYNEQFF. CDR3 DNA sequence: TGTGCCAGCAGGCCCTTACTAGGAAGCTCCTACAATGAGCAGTTCTTC.

This clonotype was observed a few times. The V gene is TRBV25-1, the J gene TRBJ2-1; TRBD2 might be the D (5 bases). Trimming shortened V by 2 bases and J by 0 bases, and 11 bases separated the two germline ends. The CDR3 spans 16 residues. CDR1 is MGHDK, CDR2 SYGVNS, per germline. The CDR3 loop is CASSETSGLSYNEQFF. The DNA for the CDR3 is TGTGCCAGCAGTGAAACAAGCGGCCTCTCCTACAATGAGCAGTTCTTC.

The sample holds a few counts of this clonotype. This sequence joins TRBV6-5 and TRBJ2-2; TRBD2 matches at 12 bases. Germline loops: CDR1 MNHEY, CDR2 SVGAGI. This CDR3 contains 17 residues. J gave up 4 bases and V 2 bases, and 5 bases lay outside the gene matches. Here the CDR3 DNA reads TGTGCCAGCAGTTACCCGCGGACTAGCGGGGCCACCGGGGAGCTGTTTTTT. Translation gives CASSYPRTSGATGELFF.

This clonotype occurred a few times. V and J are TRBV5-1 and TRBJ2-3; D remains ambiguous. Trimming pared 0 bases from V and 5 bases from J, leaving 13 bases between. Germline values: CDR1 SGHRS, CDR2 YFSETQ. The length of the CDR3 is 15 residues. The DNA for the CDR3 is TGCGCCAGCAGCTTGGGGGATCAACGAGGAGATACGCAGTATTTT. Translated: CASSLGDQRGDTQYF.

In this sample, this clonotype turned up a few times. The chain uses TRBV4-1 and TRBJ1-4; TRBD1 agrees at 7 bases. From germline, CDR1 is MGHRA and CDR2 YSYEKL. The CDR3 sequence is 18 residues long. The V gene end was trimmed by 4 bases and the J gene end by 0 bases; junction bases not matched to a gene: 11. CDR3 sequence reads: CASSPQGGALSTNEKLFF. CDR3 coding DNA: TGCGCCAGCAGCCCCCAGGGGGGGGCCCTTTCAACTAATGAAAAACTGTTTTTT.

This clonotype showed up just once. The chain is built from TRBV20-1 and TRBJ1-5; D not certain. The CDR3 runs to 13 residues. Trimming stripped 0 bases from V and 9 bases from J, with 12 bases between. CDR1 is DFQATT, CDR2 SNEGSKA, per germline (reference sequence). The CDR3 bases are TGCAGTGCTAGAGAGGACGACTTAGGGCCCCAGCATTTT. It yields the protein CSAREDDLGPQHF.

The chain recombines TRBV20-1 with TRBJ2-1, with 9 bases identical to TRBD2. The ends lost 0 bases at V and 8 bases at J; junction bases unmatched: 8. The CDR3 runs 15 residues. Looked up from germline, CDR1 is DFQATT and CDR2 is SNEGSKA (reference sequence). The CDR3 reads CSARDAASGEYEQFF. The CDR3 nucleotides read TGCAGTGCTAGAGATGCAGCTAGCGGGGAATATGAGCAGTTCTTC.

In this sample, this clonotype turned up many times. This chain uses TRBV2 with TRBJ1-2, with D unresolved. V shed 5 bases and J shed 0 bases, with 10 bases lying between them. Germline CDR1 is SNHLY and CDR2 is FYNNEI. This CDR3 is 14 amino acids long. The CDR3 nucleotides read TGTGCCAGCAGTTTGGGCCCCGCTAACTATGGCTACACCTTC. It specifies CASSLGPANYGYTF.

The chain combines TRBV3-1 with TRBJ1-1, with D possibly TRBD1 on 6 matching bases. Per germline, CDR1 LGHDT and CDR2 YNNKEL (reference sequence). Deletions cut 0 bases from V and 4 bases from J, with 18 bases between. This CDR3 contains 17 residues. The CDR3 bases are TGTGCCAGCAGCCAAGAAGGGACACCCAAGGGAAGCACTGAAGCTTTCTTT. It specifies CASSQEGTPKGSTEAFF.

This clonotype was recorded a few times. The rearrangement joins TRBV7-9 to TRBJ2-1; 7 bases align to TRBD1. CDR1 and CDR2 (germline): SEHNR, FQNEAQ (reference sequence). J was trimmed by 3 bases and V by 5 bases; bases with no gene match: 4. The CDR3 sequence is 14 residues long. CDR3 coding DNA: TGTGCCAGCAGCCCGGACAGGCGCTACAATGAGCAGTTCTTC. Translated, it gives CASSPDRRYNEQFF.

This clonotype was found a few times. The rearrangement links TRBV27 to TRBJ1-2; unclear D gene. CDR1 and CDR2 (germline): MNHEY, SMNVEV (reference sequence). The CDR3 totals 15 residues. Between the trimmed V and J ends, which lost 3 bases and 0 bases, there was a span of 11 bases. The CDR3 coding sequence is TGTGCCAGCAGTTTGGAAGCTTTTTCTAACTATGGCTACACCTTC. It yields the protein CASSLEAFSNYGYTF.